The 7 T cell receptor beta chains presented below share a single source sample, sequenced in a study of blood T cell repertoires in COVID-19. Sequenced by immunoSEQ multiplex PCR; TCRdb stores in-frame clones only, minus some. The table records tens of thousands of clones, roughly nine tenths of them present only once. The material sequenced was peripheral blood. These receptors were obtained from a woman older than 75 with active COVID-19.

The chain is built from TRBV11-1 and TRBJ1-1; D uncertain. V lost 2 bases to trimming and J lost 1 base, with 5 bases between them. Looked up from germline, CDR1 is SGHAT and CDR2 is FQDESV (reference sequence). This CDR3 spans 13 amino acids. This chain's CDR3 is CASSLNRNTEAFF. DNA of the CDR3: TGTGCCAGCAGCTTAAACAGGAACACTGAAGCTTTCTTT.

V usage is TRBV2 and J usage is TRBJ1-3; no firm D call. CDR1 and CDR2 (germline): SNHLY, FYNNEI. The CDR3 length is 15 residues. With 2 bases removed from V and 0 bases from J, the gap between germline ends came to 8 bases. CDR3 coding DNA: TGTGCCAGCAGTGAAAGACGGGACTCTGGAAACACCATATATTTT. Translation gives CASSERRDSGNTIYF.

This rearrangement joins TRBV5-4 to TRBJ2-7; 7 bases align to TRBD2. CDR1 and CDR2 from the germline V gene are SGHNT and YYREEE (reference sequence). CDR3 size: 12 residues. The ends lost 5 bases at V and 5 bases at J; junction bases unmatched: 4. CDR3 protein: CASSSGLHEQYF. The CDR3 bases are TGTGCCAGCAGTTCGGGACTACACGAGCAGTACTTC. The full variable domain, with the rest looked up from reference TRBV5-4 and TRBJ2-7, is ETGVTQSPTHLIKTRGQQVTLRCSSQSGHNTVSWYQQALGQGPQFIFQYYREEENGRGNFPPRFSGLQFPNYSSELNVNALELDDSALYLCASSSGLHEQYFGPGTRLTVT.

The rearrangement links TRBV5-1 to TRBJ1-6, with 7 bases aligning to TRBD1. The CDR3 runs 14 residues. CDR1 is SGHRS, CDR2 YFSETQ, per germline. Germline trimming cut 3 bases from V and 7 bases from J; bases unmatched to any gene: 4. CDR3 region: CASSSGQQNSPLHF. CDR3 sequence (DNA): TGCGCCAGCAGCTCGGGACAGCAAAATTCACCCCTCCACTTT.

The gene calls are TRBV7-9 and TRBJ2-3, with 8 bases lining up with TRBD2. The length of the CDR3 is 17 residues. V gave up 5 bases and J gave up 6 bases; unmatched junction bases: 16. From germline, CDR1 is SEHNR and CDR2 FQNEAQ (reference sequence). CDR3 in amino acids: CASSQPTASGRRDTQYF. CDR3 coding DNA: TGTGCCAGCAGCCAACCCACCGCCAGCGGGAGACGGGATACGCAGTATTTT.

The chain carries TRBV18 and TRBJ1-2; 7 nucleotides agree with TRBD1. Per germline, CDR1 KGHSH and CDR2 LQKENI. The ends lost 1 base at V and 4 bases at J; junction bases unmatched: 3. The CDR3 contains 14 residues. This CDR3 reads CASSPLGQVYGYTF. In DNA form, the CDR3 reads TGTGCCAGCTCACCACTTGGACAGGTCTATGGCTACACCTTC.

This chain connects TRBV6-5 to TRBJ2-3; 10 positions agree with TRBD2. V lost 2 bases to trimming and J lost 5 bases; unmatched junction nucleotides: 4. Germline loops: CDR1 MNHEY, CDR2 SVGAGI. The CDR3 loop spans 15 amino acids. The CDR3 DNA is TGTGCCAGCAGTTACGAGCGGGAGGGCTTAGATACGCAGTATTTT. It yields the protein CASSYEREGLDTQYF.